One sample yielded the 18 T cell receptor beta chains listed below, sequenced in a study of identical twins. Each CDR3 protein is one row after TCRdb ran MiXCR on the 5' RACE reads. The table has more than 250,000 distinct CDR3 sequences, roughly 8.6% seen once. This sample was shared with a second study, whose subject was yellow fever vaccine responses in identical twins.

The sequenced material came from memory (CD45RO+) T cells sorted from blood. These receptors all come from a young woman in good health.

This clonotype was seen ten or more times. The chain is built from TRBV5-1 and TRBJ2-5; 7 bases match TRBD1. The germline V gene has CDR1 SGHRS and CDR2 YFSETQ. This CDR3 has 15 residues. The V gene end was trimmed by 2 bases and the J gene end by 3 bases; junction bases not matched to a gene: 7. The CDR3 here is CASSLQGNKEETQYF. For the CDR3, the DNA is TGCGCCAGCAGCTTACAGGGGAACAAAGAAGAGACCCAGTACTTC.

This clonotype appeared many times. The rearrangement joins TRBV5-1 to TRBJ1-2; D possibly corresponds to TRBD1 (6 bases). The germline V gene encodes CDR1 SGHRS and CDR2 YFSETQ. V was trimmed by 0 bases and J by 5 bases, leaving 14 bases between them. The CDR3 covers 15 residues. The CDR3 protein is CASSLGSGTQYGYTF. CDR3 sequence (DNA): TGCGCCAGCAGCTTGGGTTCGGGGACACAATATGGCTACACCTTC.

This clonotype was seen more than once but under ten times. The CDR3 DNA reads as TGTGCCAGCAGCGTAGACGGGCCGAACACCGGGGAGCTGTTTTTT. It encodes CASSVDGPNTGELFF. This chain connects TRBV9 to TRBJ2-2; D remains unclear. V gave up 0 bases and J gave up 0 bases, with 6 bases separating them. CDR3 length equals 15 residues. CDR1 and CDR2 from the germline V gene are SGDLS and YYNGEE.

In this sample, this clonotype turned up a few times. The rearrangement joins TRBV3-1 to TRBJ2-5, with D perhaps matching TRBD1 (5 bases). Trimming shortened V by 4 bases and J by 3 bases, and 12 bases separated the two germline ends. The CDR3 extends over 14 amino acids. Germline CDR1 is LGHDT and CDR2 is YNNKEL (reference sequence). For the CDR3, the DNA is TGTGCCAGCAGCCGCCGACAGATGGAAGAGACCCAGTACTTC. The encoded protein is CASSRRQMEETQYF.

This clonotype was found a few times. The gene calls are TRBV11-2 and TRBJ2-2, with 7 nucleotides matching TRBD1. Germline V gene data show CDR1 as SGHAT and CDR2 as FQNNGV. CDR3 length: 15 residues. J lost 6 bases, V lost 5 bases, and 9 bases had no gene match. CDR3 sequence: CASSPVRDSAGELFF. As DNA, the CDR3 is TGTGCCAGCAGCCCTGTCCGGGACAGTGCCGGGGAGCTGTTTTTT.

The chain carries TRBV9 and TRBJ1-2; D is undetermined. The CDR3 extends over 14 amino acids. Trimming stripped 4 bases from V and 2 bases from J, with 12 bases between. Germline-derived CDR1 and CDR2 are SGDLS and YYNGEE. The DNA for the CDR3 is TGTGCCAGCAGCCGAGAGGTTGACAACTATGGCTACACCTTC. Amino acid sequence: CASSREVDNYGYTF.

This clonotype turned up a few times. This chain joins TRBV28 and TRBJ2-3; D gene unclear. The CDR3 length is 14 residues. The V gene's germline CDR1 is MDHEN and CDR2 SYDVKM. Trimming took off 5 bases at V and 0 bases at J, with 9 bases between the two ends. The CDR3 DNA is TGTGCCAGCAGTGGGGAACCGAGCACAGATACGCAGTATTTT. Protein sequence: CASSGEPSTDTQYF.

Only a few counts were recorded for this clonotype. This chain uses TRBV10-3 with TRBJ2-5; TRBD1 might be the D (7 bases). V lost 4 bases and J 0 bases, leaving 12 bases between the germline ends. Germline CDR1 reads ENHRY; CDR2 reads SYGVKD. There are 15 residues in the CDR3. The CDR3 loop is CAISAGGRYQETQYF. The CDR3 DNA follows: TGTGCCATCAGTGCAGGGGGGCGGTACCAAGAGACCCAGTACTTC.

V usage is TRBV20-1 and J usage is TRBJ2-5; 10 bases are a match to TRBD2. CDR3 length equals 14 residues. The germline gives CDR1 DFQATT, CDR2 SNEGSKA (reference sequence). V shed 0 bases, J shed 4 bases, and the junction held 2 bases outside the gene matches. The CDR3 DNA reads as TGCAGTGCTAGAGATCGGACTAGCGGAGAGACCCAGTACTTC. Translated, it gives CSARDRTSGETQYF.

This clonotype came up a few times. This rearrangement joins TRBV14 to TRBJ2-7; D remains ambiguous. Germline V gives CDR1 SGHDN, CDR2 FVKESK. This CDR3 has 14 amino acids. V lost 0 bases and J lost 2, with 8 bases in between. CDR3 protein: CASSQDAGPYEQYV. The CDR3, as DNA: TGTGCCAGCAGCCAAGATGCCGGGCCCTACGAGCAGTACGTC.

The chain uses TRBV24-1 and TRBJ1-2; 8 bases align to TRBD1. CDR1 and CDR2 (germline): KGHDR, SFDVKD. Germline trimming cut 4 bases from V and 6 bases from J; bases unmatched to any gene: 6. CDR3 length: 14 residues. In DNA, the CDR3 is TGTGCCACCAGTGAGGGCAGGGGGCGCGATGGCTACACCTTC. This encodes CATSEGRGRDGYTF.

This clonotype was counted a few times. This rearrangement joins TRBV7-2 to TRBJ1-6, with D possibly being TRBD1 (5 bases). Germline V gene sequence: CDR1 SGHTA, CDR2 FQGNSA. Trimming cost V 5 bases and J 7 bases, with 15 bases left between them. This CDR3 contains 15 residues. Here the CDR3 DNA reads TGTGCCAGCAGCCCGCAGCGACAGTCGAATTCACCCCTCCACTTT. Translated: CASSPQRQSNSPLHF.

A word on this clonotype: A junction end diverges from the germline sequence, so it may reflect a read error. The chain employs TRBV19 and TRBJ1-1; 8 nucleotides agree with TRBD1. The CDR3 contains 13 residues. CDR1 is LNHDA and CDR2 is SQIVND in the germline V gene (reference sequence). The CDR3 sequence: CASSIGDRGEGFF. CDR3 in DNA: TGTGCCAGTAGTATCGGCGACAGGGGTGAAGGTTTCTTT.

This clonotype was counted many times. This chain joins TRBV6-2 or TRBV6-3 and TRBJ1-1, with D hard to call. Looked up from germline, CDR1 is MNHEY and CDR2 is SVGEGT. This CDR3 contains 12 residues. With 6 bases removed from V and 5 bases from J, the gap between germline ends came to 10 bases. CDR3 bases: TGTGCCAGCAGCCGCTTATCGACTGAAGCTTTCTTT. It encodes CASSRLSTEAFF.

This clonotype was seen ten or more times. The chain is built from TRBV6-5 and TRBJ1-4, with 12 nucleotides matching TRBD1. V gave up 4 bases and J gave up 11 bases; unmatched junction bases: 5. CDR3 length: 14 amino acids. Germline CDR1 MNHEY, CDR2 SVGAGI. CDR3 region: CASSLTGTGGKLFF. The CDR3 DNA sequence: TGTGCCAGCAGTTTGACCGGGACAGGGGGCAAACTGTTTTTT.

This clonotype has at least ten counts. This chain links TRBV20-1 with TRBJ1-2; D is undetermined. Germline CDR1 reads DFQATT; CDR2 reads SNEGSKA (reference sequence). The CDR3 spans 12 residues. Deletions cut 3 bases from V and 4 bases from J, with 9 bases between. This CDR3 reads CSASSGGYGYTF. CDR3 coding DNA: TGCAGTGCTAGTAGCGGAGGCTATGGCTACACCTTC.

Here the CDR3 reads CASSRVVRNSPLHF. The DNA for the CDR3 is TGTGCCAGCAGCCGAGTCGTCCGTAATTCACCCCTCCACTTT. The gene calls are TRBV7-2 and TRBJ1-6; D uncertain. The CDR3 runs to 14 residues. CDR1 is SGHTA and CDR2 is FQGNSA in the germline V gene. Trimming cost V 5 bases and J 6 bases, with 11 bases left between them.

This clonotype was observed a few times. V and J are TRBV28 and TRBJ2-2, with D perhaps matching TRBD1 or TRBD2 (5 bases each). The CDR3 sequence is 15 residues long. The germline V and J ends were trimmed by 6 bases and 5 bases, with 16 bases remaining between them. CDR1 is MDHEN and CDR2 is SYDVKM in the germline V gene. CDR3 sequence: CASRRDPLGTGELFF. The CDR3 region has the DNA TGTGCCAGCAGGAGGGACCCCCTCGGAACCGGGGAGCTGTTTTTT.